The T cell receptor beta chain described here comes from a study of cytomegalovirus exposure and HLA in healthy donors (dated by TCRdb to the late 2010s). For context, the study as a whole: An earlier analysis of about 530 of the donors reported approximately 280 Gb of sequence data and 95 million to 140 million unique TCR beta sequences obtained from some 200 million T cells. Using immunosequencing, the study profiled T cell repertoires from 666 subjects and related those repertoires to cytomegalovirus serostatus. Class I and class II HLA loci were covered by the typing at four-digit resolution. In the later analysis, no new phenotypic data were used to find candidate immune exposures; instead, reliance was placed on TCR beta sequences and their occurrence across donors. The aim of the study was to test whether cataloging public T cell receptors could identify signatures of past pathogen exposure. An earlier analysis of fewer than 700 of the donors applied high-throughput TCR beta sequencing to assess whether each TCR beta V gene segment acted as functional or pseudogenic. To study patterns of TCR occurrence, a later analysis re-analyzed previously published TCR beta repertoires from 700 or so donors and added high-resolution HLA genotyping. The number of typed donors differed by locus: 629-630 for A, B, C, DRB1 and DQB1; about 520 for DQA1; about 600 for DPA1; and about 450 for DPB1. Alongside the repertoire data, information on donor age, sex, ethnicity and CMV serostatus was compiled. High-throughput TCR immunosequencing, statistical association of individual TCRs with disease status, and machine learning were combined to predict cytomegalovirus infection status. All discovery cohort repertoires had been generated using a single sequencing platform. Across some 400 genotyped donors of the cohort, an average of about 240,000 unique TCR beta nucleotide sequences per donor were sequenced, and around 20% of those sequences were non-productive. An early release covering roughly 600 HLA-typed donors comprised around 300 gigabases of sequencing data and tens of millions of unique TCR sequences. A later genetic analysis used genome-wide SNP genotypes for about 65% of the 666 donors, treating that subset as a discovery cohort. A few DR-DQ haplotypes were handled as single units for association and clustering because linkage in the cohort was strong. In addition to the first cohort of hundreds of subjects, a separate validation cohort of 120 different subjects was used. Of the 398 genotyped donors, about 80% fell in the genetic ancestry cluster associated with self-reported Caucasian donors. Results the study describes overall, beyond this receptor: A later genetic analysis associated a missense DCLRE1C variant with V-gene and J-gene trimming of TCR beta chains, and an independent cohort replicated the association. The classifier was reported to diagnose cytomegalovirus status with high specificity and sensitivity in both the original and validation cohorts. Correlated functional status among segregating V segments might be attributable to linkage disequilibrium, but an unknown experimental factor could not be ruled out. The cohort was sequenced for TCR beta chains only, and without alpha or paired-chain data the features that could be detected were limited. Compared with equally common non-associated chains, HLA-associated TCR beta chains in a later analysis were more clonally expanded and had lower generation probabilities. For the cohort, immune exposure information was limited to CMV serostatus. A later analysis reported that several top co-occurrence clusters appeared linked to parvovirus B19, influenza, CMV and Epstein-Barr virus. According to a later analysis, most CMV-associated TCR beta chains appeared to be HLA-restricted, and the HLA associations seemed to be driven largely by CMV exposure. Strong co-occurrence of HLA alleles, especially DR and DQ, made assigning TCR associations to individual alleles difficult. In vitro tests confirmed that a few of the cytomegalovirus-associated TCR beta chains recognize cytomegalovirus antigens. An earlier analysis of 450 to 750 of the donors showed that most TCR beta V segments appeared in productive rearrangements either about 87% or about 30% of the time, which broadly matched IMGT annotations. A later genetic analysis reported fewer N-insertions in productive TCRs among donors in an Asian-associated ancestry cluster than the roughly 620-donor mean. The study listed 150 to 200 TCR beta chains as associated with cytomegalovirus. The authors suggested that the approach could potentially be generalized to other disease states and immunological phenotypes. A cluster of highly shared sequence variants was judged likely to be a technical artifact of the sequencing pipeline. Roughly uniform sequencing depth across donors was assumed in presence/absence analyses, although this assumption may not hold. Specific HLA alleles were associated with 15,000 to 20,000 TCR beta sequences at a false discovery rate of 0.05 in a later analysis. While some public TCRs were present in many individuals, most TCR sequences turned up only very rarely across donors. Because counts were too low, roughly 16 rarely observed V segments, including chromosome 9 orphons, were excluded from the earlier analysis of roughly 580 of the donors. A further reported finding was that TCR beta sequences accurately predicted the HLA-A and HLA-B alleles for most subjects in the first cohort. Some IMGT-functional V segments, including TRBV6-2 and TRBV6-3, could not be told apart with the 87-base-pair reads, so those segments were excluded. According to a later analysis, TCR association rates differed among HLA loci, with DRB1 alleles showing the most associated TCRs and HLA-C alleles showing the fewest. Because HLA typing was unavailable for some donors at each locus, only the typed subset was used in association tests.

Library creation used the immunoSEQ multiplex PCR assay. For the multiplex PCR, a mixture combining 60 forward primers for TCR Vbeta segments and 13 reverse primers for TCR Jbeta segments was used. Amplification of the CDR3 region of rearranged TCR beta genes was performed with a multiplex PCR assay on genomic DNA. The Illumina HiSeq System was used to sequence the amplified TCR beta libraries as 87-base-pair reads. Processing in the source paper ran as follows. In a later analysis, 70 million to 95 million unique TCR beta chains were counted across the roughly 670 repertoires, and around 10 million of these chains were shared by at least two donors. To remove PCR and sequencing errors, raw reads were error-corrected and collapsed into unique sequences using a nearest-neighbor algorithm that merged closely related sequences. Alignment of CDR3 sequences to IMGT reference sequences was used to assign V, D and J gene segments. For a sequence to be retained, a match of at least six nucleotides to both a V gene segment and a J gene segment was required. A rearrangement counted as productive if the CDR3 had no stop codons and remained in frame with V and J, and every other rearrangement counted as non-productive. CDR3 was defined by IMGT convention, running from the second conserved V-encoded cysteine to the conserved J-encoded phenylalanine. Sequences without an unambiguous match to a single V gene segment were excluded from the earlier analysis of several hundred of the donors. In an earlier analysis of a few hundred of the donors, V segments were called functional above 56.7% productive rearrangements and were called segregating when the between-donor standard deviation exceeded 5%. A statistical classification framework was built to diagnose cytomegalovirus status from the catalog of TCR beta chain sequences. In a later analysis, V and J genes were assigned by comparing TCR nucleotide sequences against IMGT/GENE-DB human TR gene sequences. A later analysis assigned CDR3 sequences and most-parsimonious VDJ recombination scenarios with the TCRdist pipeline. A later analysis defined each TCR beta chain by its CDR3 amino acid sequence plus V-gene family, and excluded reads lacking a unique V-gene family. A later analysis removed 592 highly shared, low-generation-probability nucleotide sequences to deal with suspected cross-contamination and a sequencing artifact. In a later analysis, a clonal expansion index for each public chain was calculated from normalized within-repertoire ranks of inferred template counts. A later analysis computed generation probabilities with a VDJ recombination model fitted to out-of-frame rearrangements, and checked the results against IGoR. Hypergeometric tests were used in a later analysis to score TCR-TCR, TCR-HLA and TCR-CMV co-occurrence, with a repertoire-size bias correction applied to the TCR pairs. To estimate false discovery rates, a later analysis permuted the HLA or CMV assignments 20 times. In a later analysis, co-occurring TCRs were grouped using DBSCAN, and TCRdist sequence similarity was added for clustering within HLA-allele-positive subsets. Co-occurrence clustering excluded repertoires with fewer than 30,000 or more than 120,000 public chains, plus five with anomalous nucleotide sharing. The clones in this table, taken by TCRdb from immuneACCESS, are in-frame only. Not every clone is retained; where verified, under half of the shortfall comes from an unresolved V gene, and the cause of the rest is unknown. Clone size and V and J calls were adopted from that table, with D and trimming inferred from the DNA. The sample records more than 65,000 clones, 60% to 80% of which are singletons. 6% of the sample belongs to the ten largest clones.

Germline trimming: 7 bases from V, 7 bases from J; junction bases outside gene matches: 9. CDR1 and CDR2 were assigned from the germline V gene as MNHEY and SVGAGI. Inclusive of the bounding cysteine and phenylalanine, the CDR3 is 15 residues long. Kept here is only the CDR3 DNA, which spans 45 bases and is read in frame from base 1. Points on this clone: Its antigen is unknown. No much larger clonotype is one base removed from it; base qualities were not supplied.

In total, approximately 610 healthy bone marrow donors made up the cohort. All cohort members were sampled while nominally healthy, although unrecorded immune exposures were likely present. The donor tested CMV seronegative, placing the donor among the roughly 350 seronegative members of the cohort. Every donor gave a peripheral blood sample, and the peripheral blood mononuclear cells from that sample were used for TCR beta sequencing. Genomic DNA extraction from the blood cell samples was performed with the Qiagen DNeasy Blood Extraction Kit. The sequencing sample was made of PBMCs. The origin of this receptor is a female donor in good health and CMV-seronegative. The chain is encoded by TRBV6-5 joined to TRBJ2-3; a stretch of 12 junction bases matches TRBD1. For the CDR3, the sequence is CASTPPGQGANTQYF. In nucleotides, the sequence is TGTGCCAGCACCCCACCGGGACAGGGGGCGAATACGCAGTATTTT.